This T cell receptor beta chain was sequenced for a study of CD4+ T cells in melanoma. Notes on the study in general: Diverse differentiation states were reported for melanoma neoantigen-specific CD4+ T cells. CD8+ T cell, macrophage and B cell function reportedly correlated with neoantigen-specific CD4+ T cells.

CDR3 length: 15 residues. Trimming pared 4 bases from V and 0 bases from J, leaving 14 bases between. Germline CDR1 and CDR2: SGHDT and YYEEEE. The repertoire was sequenced with immunoSEQ multiplex PCR; TCRdb's copy has only in-frame clones and lacks some. The sample includes about 15,000 clones, around four fifths of them seen just once. Turning to this clone: Its cognate antigen is unknown.

Specimen: cells from a culture (not recorded whether cultured in vitro). The origin of this receptor is a human donor with melanoma. This chain uses TRBV5-6 with TRBJ2-7, with D maybe TRBD2 (5 bases). DNA of the CDR3: TGTGCCAGCAGCCGCCGGGGATACAGCTCCTACGAGCAGTACTTC. Translation gives CASSRRGYSSYEQYF.